The sequence of this T cell receptor beta chain was determined in a study of neoadjuvant anti-PD-1 for oral cavity cancer. Study-level background: Patients mostly received three to four biweekly nivolumab doses at 3 mg/kg before surgery. Study-wide points: Each response group had just a few patients in TCR analyses.

Profiled with immunoSEQ multiplex PCR; TCRdb holds only in-frame clones, not every one. The table lists over 60,000 clones, around 85% of them singletons. Time point denoted: after neoadjuvant nivolumab, at surgical resection. Patients had newly diagnosed, untreated stage II-IVA oral cavity squamous cell carcinoma. PBMCs were not maintained or expanded in culture before analysis. V lost 1 base and J 4 bases, leaving 12 bases between the germline ends. This CDR3 region has 15 residues. CDR1 and CDR2 (germline): SGHRS, YFSETQ. Notes on this clone: Its antigen remains unidentified.

The V call is TRBV5-1, the J call TRBJ1-5; maybe TRBD1 (5 bases). Sequencing was performed on PBMCs, taken after nivolumab (anti-PD-1) treatment. The sequence came from a person between 40 and 85 years old with oral cavity squamous cell carcinoma. CDR3 sequence reads: CASSLSSGRNQPQHF. As DNA, the CDR3 is TGCGCCAGCAGCTTGAGTTCAGGGCGGAATCAGCCCCAGCATTTT. Based on the CDR3 plus reference TRBV5-1 and TRBJ1-5, the full variable domain is KAGVTQTPRYLIKTRGQQVTLSCSPISGHRSVSWYQQTPGQGLQFLFEYFSETQRNKGNFPGRFSGRQFSNSRSEMNVSTLELGDSALYLCASSLSSGRNQPQHFGDGTRLSIL.